This T cell receptor beta chain was retrieved from a study of metastatic and nonmetastatic thyroid tumors. As for the study in general: Blood and tumor or nodule tissue repertoires from malignant and benign thyroid patients were compared.

Study-level findings and limits: It was reported that TCR beta diversity was significantly higher in malignant thyroid tumors than benign nodules, in blood and tumor.

The trim removed 10 bases at V and 2 bases at J, leaving 14 bases unmatched. This CDR3 region has 16 residues. CDR1 MDHEN and CDR2 SYDVKM come from the germline V gene. Authors' analysis steps: Researchers built a distant-metastasis classifier for papillary thyroid cancer that drew on CDR3 differences across clinicopathological groups. TCRdb re-processed the PCR reads through MiXCR. TCRdb's processing, not the study's, gives the V and J calls here. The data contain 30,000 to 35,000 clones, 20% to 25% of them singletons. This clone was observed a few times. Its target is unknown. All patients were treatment-naive before thyroid surgery.

The V call is TRBV28, the J call TRBJ2-1, with 7 bases that match TRBD2. The sequence was collected from a male donor with papillary thyroid cancer or a benign thyroid nodule (not recorded which). Some clones in this sample may be carry-over from other donors' samples. The sequenced sample was tumor tissue. CDR3 loop: CANSLWVGRTYNEQFF. CDR3 nucleotide sequence: TGTGCCAACAGCTTGTGGGTCGGGAGGACCTACAATGAGCAGTTCTTC.